These 16 T cell receptor beta chains came from one sample sequenced in a study of identical twins. From the 5' RACE reads, TCRdb called clonotypes with MiXCR, one entry per CDR3 protein. The sample shows about 470,000 distinct CDR3 sequences, 24% of them seen only once. The sample was also linked to a second study, of T cells expressing NK-cell markers.

The sample taken for sequencing was CD4+ T cells sorted from blood. The receptors here all came from a woman aged 18-29 years in good health.

V gene TRBV20-1 combines with J gene TRBJ1-6; D gene unclear. Germline-derived CDR1 and CDR2 are DFQATT and SNEGSKA (reference sequence). V dropped 0 bases and J dropped 8 bases, with 8 bases sitting between them. The CDR3 is 13 residues long. The CDR3 DNA follows: TGCAGTGCTAGAGACTCCGGGGATTCACCCCTCCACTTT. Its protein product is CSARDSGDSPLHF.

This chain connects TRBV6-1 to TRBJ1-5; possible D gene TRBD1, 5 bases. Germline V gives CDR1 MNHNS, CDR2 SASEGT. With 7 bases removed from V and 1 base from J, the gap between germline ends came to 14 bases. There are 15 residues in the CDR3. DNA for the CDR3: TGTGCCAGCATGGGGCAGTCGTTAAGCAATCAGCCCCAGCATTTT. As protein: CASMGQSLSNQPQHF.

This chain links TRBV7-2 with TRBJ2-7; unclear D gene. CDR3 length: 12 amino acids. Germline V gives CDR1 SGHTA, CDR2 FQGNSA. V lost 1 base, J lost 9 bases, and 10 bases lay in between. The CDR3 coding sequence is TGTGCCAGCAGCTTAGAACCGGGCGGGCAGTACTTC. This codes for CASSLEPGGQYF.

This rearrangement joins TRBV7-9 to TRBJ1-1; possible D gene TRBD1, 6 bases. This CDR3 is 14 amino acids long. Germline CDR1 is SEHNR and CDR2 is FQNEAQ (reference sequence). The V end lost 6 bases, the J end lost 0 bases, and 11 bases lay between the germline ends. CDR3 in amino acids: CASRPQGLNTEAFF. In DNA, the CDR3 is TGTGCCAGCAGACCCCAGGGGTTGAACACTGAAGCTTTCTTT.

The chain joins TRBV5-1 to TRBJ2-7; no clear D gene. Trimming pared 0 bases from V and 4 bases from J, leaving 8 bases between. The germline V gene has CDR1 SGHRS and CDR2 YFSETQ. This CDR3 spans 13 amino acids. The CDR3 DNA sequence: TGCGCCAGCAGCTTGGATCCGAAATACGAGCAGTACTTC. Translating gives CASSLDPKYEQYF. The full variable domain, with the rest looked up from reference TRBV5-1 and TRBJ2-7, is KAGVTQTPRYLIKTRGQQVTLSCSPISGHRSVSWYQQTPGQGLQFLFEYFSETQRNKGNFPGRFSGRQFSNSRSEMNVSTLELGDSALYLCASSLDPKYEQYFGPGTRLTVT.

This clonotype showed up just a few times. Here the CDR3 reads CASGAYQETQYF. In DNA, the CDR3 is TGTGCCAGCGGGGCGTACCAAGAGACCCAGTACTTC. The chain recombines TRBV12-3 or TRBV12-4 with TRBJ2-5, with D perhaps TRBD1 (5 bases). Trimming removed 8 bases at V and 0 bases at J, with 7 bases between. CDR3 length: 12 amino acids.

The chain recombines TRBV19 with TRBJ1-6; no definite D call. In germline, CDR1 is LNHDA, CDR2 SQIVND (reference sequence). CDR3 length equals 13 residues. V lost 5 bases to trimming and J lost 10 bases, with 12 bases between them. CDR3 DNA sequence: TGTGCCAGTAGTCCGCCCGCGAGCTCACCCCTCCACTTT. Encoded protein: CASSPPASSPLHF.

V usage is TRBV4-1 and J usage is TRBJ2-3; D ambiguous. The V gene's germline CDR1 is MGHRA and CDR2 YSYEKL. This CDR3 spans 17 amino acids. V was clipped by 4 bases and J by 1 base, with 18 bases between them. DNA for the CDR3: TGCGCCAGCAGCCTCGTTGTTGTTCGAGAGGGCACAGATACGCAGTATTTT. Protein: CASSLVVVREGTDTQYF.

This chain links TRBV12-3 or TRBV12-4 with TRBJ2-7; 12 nucleotides match TRBD2. The V and J ends lost 6 bases and 9 bases, in that order; junction bases with no gene match: 6. The CDR3 runs to 13 residues. CDR3 coding DNA: TGTGCCAGCAGCCTAGGGACTAGCGGGCGGCAGTACTTC. As protein: CASSLGTSGRQYF.

This clonotype was recorded a few times. The chain combines TRBV12-3 or TRBV12-4 with TRBJ2-3, with D uncertain. This CDR3 has 13 amino acids. Trimming shortened V by 3 bases and J by 6 bases, and 10 bases separated the two germline ends. The CDR3 coding sequence is TGTGCCAGCAGTTTGGTAGCAACGGATACGCAGTATTTT. Encoded protein: CASSLVATDTQYF.

The chain employs TRBV4-3 and TRBJ2-2; tentatively, D is TRBD2 (6 bases). V gave up 2 bases and J gave up 6 bases, with 13 bases separating them. The CDR3 loop spans 15 amino acids. Germline-derived CDR1 and CDR2 are LGHNA and YSLEER. CDR3 nucleotide sequence: TGCGCCAGCAGCCAAAACTCGGGGGTGCCCGGGGAGCTGTTTTTT. This sequence encodes CASSQNSGVPGELFF.

This clonotype was found a few times. J is TRBJ2-1 and V is TRBV6-2 or TRBV6-3; D is possibly TRBD1 or TRBD2 (7 bases each). The V gene lost 9 bases and the J gene lost 7 bases, with 25 bases spanning the gap. This CDR3 spans 16 amino acids. Germline V gene sequence: CDR1 MNHEY, CDR2 SVGEGT. The CDR3, as DNA: TGTGCCAGTGGGGATCCAGGGGGACTACAATCGAATGAGCAGTTCTTC. This sequence encodes CASGDPGGLQSNEQFF.

The chain is built from TRBV5-1 and TRBJ2-1; TRBD2 is a possible D gene (7 bases). The CDR3 spans 17 residues. Germline CDR1 and CDR2: SGHRS and YFSETQ. Trimming removed 0 bases at V and 2 bases at J, with 15 bases between. The CDR3 nucleotides read TGCGCCAGCAGCTTGGCTCCCGGGGGGCCCACCTACAATGAGCAGTTCTTC. Translating gives CASSLAPGGPTYNEQFF.

This clonotype was seen more than once but under ten times. This chain connects TRBV5-1 to TRBJ2-7; D not certain. Trimming left V 3 bases short and J 9 bases short, with 10 bases between. Germline lookup yields CDR1 SGHRS and CDR2 YFSETQ. The CDR3 runs 11 residues. CDR3 loop: CASSSEDGQYF. The CDR3 coding sequence is TGCGCCAGCAGCTCAGAAGATGGGCAGTACTTC.

This clonotype was seen a few times. One junction end does not reproduce the germline sequence, and a read error may be involved. The chain employs TRBV12-3 or TRBV12-4 and TRBJ2-1; 7 nucleotides align to TRBD2. There are 12 residues in the CDR3. The CDR3 region has the DNA TGTGCCAGCAAAAAAGGAGGGCGGGAGAGGCTCTTC. It translates to CASKKGGRERLF.

This chain connects TRBV20-1 to TRBJ2-5; D possibly matches TRBD1 or TRBD2 (5 bases each). V lost 0 bases and J 3 bases, leaving 8 bases between the germline ends. The CDR3 covers 13 residues. The germline CDR1 and CDR2 sequences are DFQATT and SNEGSKA (reference sequence). The DNA of the CDR3 is TGCAGTGCTAGAGATTGGGGGAAAGAGACCCAGTACTTC. Protein product: CSARDWGKETQYF.